This TCR beta chain was sequenced during a study of identical twins. Trimming took 6 bases from V and 0 from J, leaving 11 bases between them. CDR3 size: 15 residues. Germline assignment: CDR1 ENHRY and CDR2 SYGVKD. Via MiXCR, TCRdb re-called the 5' RACE reads, giving one row per CDR3 protein. The sample carries about 520,000 distinct CDR3 sequences, roughly a fifth recorded once. Separately, the same data were catalogued under a study of T cells expressing NK-cell markers. According to that study: Sequencing of TCR beta repertoires drew on sorted CD3+CD56+NKG2C+, CD3+CD56+NKG2C- and CD3+CD56-NKG2C+ T cells.

This receptor was obtained from a young woman in good health. The sequenced sample was CD4+ T cells sorted from blood. The chain uses TRBV10-3 and TRBJ1-4, with TRBD1 as a possible D gene (6 bases). The CDR3 here is CAISGTGSTNEKLFF. The CDR3 DNA is TGTGCCATCAGCGGAACAGGGTCAACTAATGAAAAACTGTTTTTT.